The present entry profiles one TCR beta chain with its context. As yet, its antigen is unknown. V gave up 4 bases and J gave up 3 bases, with 10 bases separating them. In germline, CDR1 is SGHVS, CDR2 FNYEAQ. There are 15 residues in the CDR3. Splitting of each subset's genomic DNA was done evenly across several immunoSEQ plates. The assay was immunoSEQ multiplex PCR, and TCRdb's table has in-frame clones only and misses some. The sample has hundreds of thousands of clones, roughly 73% seen once. The data were taken from a study of shared clonotypes between healthy human individuals. General study results and limits: The expectation was that sequencing depth would affect clonotype sharing among donors. Inspection by rarefaction showed sorted-subset sequencing to be incomplete despite large depth.

The sequencing sample was made of memory CD4+ T cells sorted from blood. Sample subset: CD45RA-negative fraction. The genes are TRBV7-6 and TRBJ2-6, with D possibly TRBD2 on 6 matching bases. This receptor was obtained from a woman aged 25 to 39 in good health. CDR3 protein: CASSWGDLGANVLTF. The DNA of the CDR3 is TGTGCCAGCAGCTGGGGGGACCTTGGGGCCAACGTCCTGACTTTC.